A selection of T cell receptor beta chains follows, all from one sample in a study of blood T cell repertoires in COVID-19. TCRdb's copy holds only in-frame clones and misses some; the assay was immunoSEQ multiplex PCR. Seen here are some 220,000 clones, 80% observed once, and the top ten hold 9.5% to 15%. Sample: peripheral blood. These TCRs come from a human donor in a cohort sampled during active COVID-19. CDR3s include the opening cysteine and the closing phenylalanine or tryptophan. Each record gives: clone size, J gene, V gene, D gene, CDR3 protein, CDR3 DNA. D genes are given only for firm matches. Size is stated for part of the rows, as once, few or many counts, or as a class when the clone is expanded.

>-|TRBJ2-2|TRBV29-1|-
CSVLETGELFF
TGCAGCGTTCTAGAAACCGGGGAGCTGTTTTTT
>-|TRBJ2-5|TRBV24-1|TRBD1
CATSDRDRQETQYF
TGTGCCACCAGTGACCGGGACAGGCAAGAGACCCAGTACTTC
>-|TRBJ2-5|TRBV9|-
CASSVGGGQGLETQYF
TGTGCCAGCAGCGTAGGGGGGGGGCAGGGGTTGGAGACCCAGTACTTC
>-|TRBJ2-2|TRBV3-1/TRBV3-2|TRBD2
CATRGGSYAGELFF
TGTGCGACTCGGGGCGGGAGCTACGCCGGGGAGCTGTTTTTT
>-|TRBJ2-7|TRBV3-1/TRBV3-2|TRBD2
CASSFAPSGTYEQYF
TGTGCCAGCAGTTTTGCTCCTAGCGGAACGTACGAGCAGTACTTC
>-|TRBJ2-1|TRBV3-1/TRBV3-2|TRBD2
CASSQDRTSELNEQFF
TGTGCCAGCAGCCAAGATCGTACTAGCGAGCTCAATGAGCAGTTCTTC
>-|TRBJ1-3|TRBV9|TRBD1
CASSAGQGGGNTIYF
TGTGCCAGCAGCGCGGGACAGGGGGGTGGAAACACCATATATTTT
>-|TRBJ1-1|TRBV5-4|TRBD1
CASSFPGQPPGTEAFF
TGTGCCAGCAGCTTTCCGGGACAGCCTCCGGGGACTGAAGCTTTCTTT
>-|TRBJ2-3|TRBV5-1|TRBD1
CASSSGQGTTDTQYF
TGCGCCAGCAGCTCGGGACAGGGTACCACAGATACGCAGTATTTT
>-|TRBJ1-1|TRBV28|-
CASSVPQGKEAFF
TGTGCCAGCAGTGTCCCTCAGGGCAAAGAAGCTTTCTTT
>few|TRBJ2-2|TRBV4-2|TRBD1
CASSQQQGVDTGELFF
TGTGCCAGCAGCCAGCAACAGGGGGTGGACACCGGGGAGCTGTTTTTT
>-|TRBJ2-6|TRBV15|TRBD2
CATSSPRGGLAGANVLTF
TGTGCCACCAGCAGTCCCCGGGGGGGATTGGCTGGGGCCAACGTCCTGACTTTC
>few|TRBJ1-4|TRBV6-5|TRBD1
CASRPRDSPEKLFF
TGTGCCAGCAGACCCCGGGACAGTCCCGAAAAACTGTTTTTT
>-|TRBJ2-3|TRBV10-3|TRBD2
CAISEGGVTDTQYF
TGTGCCATCAGTGAGGGGGGGGTCACAGATACGCAGTATTTT
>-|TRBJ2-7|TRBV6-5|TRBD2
CASSYSGGVSYEQYF
TGTGCCAGCAGTTACTCGGGGGGGGTCTCCTACGAGCAGTACTTC
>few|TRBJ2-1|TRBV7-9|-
CASSLGQHNEQFF
TGTGCCAGCAGCCTAGGGCAACACAATGAGCAGTTCTTC